These T cell receptor beta chains were read from a single sample in a study of siplizumab effects on memory and regulatory T cells. Sequencing was performed with immunoSEQ multiplex PCR; in TCRdb, only in-frame clones are kept and a portion is missing. The sample includes more than 95,000 clones, approximately 94% of them seen just once. The sample consisted of CD4+ T cells sorted from blood. Receptor source: a human donor in good health. CDR3s include the opening cysteine and the closing phenylalanine or tryptophan. Fields, in order: clone size, J gene, D gene, V gene, CDR3 DNA, CDR3 protein. The D gene is left open where the match is weak. The listing skips clone size in some rows; elsewhere it reads once, few, many or a size class.

>NA|TRBJ2-1|NA|TRBV9
TGTGCCAGCAGCTCTGGCTTGGCCGGGAGCTACAATGAGCAGTTCTTC
CASSSGLAGSYNEQFF
>once|TRBJ2-5|NA|TRBV6-1
TGTGCCAGCAGTTTTAGCCAGGGTATGCAAGAGACCCAGTACTTC
CASSFSQGMQETQYF
>once|TRBJ2-2|TRBD2|TRBV27
TGTGCCAGCAGTTCATACGGACTAGCGGGATCAAACACCGGGGAGCTGTTTTTT
CASSSYGLAGSNTGELFF
>NA|TRBJ1-3|NA|TRBV2
TGTGCCAGCAGCCCAGACCACTCTGGAAACACCATATATTTT
CASSPDHSGNTIYF
>NA|TRBJ2-3|TRBD2|TRBV5-1
TGCGCCAGCAGCGGGGGACTAGCGGGGGGCACAGATACGCAGTATTTT
CASSGGLAGGTDTQYF
>NA|TRBJ1-1|NA|TRBV7-2
TGTGCCAGCAGCCACCTAGGCACTGAAGCTTTCTTT
CASSHLGTEAFF
>NA|TRBJ2-5|NA|TRBV19
TGTGCCAGTAGTACCTCCGGGACACTGAAGGAGCGGACCCAGTACTTC
CASSTSGTLKERTQYF
>NA|TRBJ1-3|NA|TRBV7-9
TGTGCCAGCAAACCCCAGGGTTCTGGAAACACCATATATTTT
CASKPQGSGNTIYF
>NA|TRBJ2-5|NA|TRBV6-1
TGTGCCAGCAAGGCAGAAGAGACCCAGTACTTC
CASKAEETQYF
>NA|TRBJ2-3|NA|TRBV29-1
TGCAGCGTTGATATCGTGGGACCCACAGATACGCAGTATTTT
CSVDIVGPTDTQYF
>NA|TRBJ2-3|TRBD1|TRBV5-1
TGCGCCAGCAGGCGACGAGGACAGGGGGTATCAGATACGCAGTATTTT
CASRRRGQGVSDTQYF
>NA|TRBJ1-2|NA|TRBV19
TGTGCCAGTAGTATAGTGGCACAGTCCTATGGCTACACCTTC
CASSIVAQSYGYTF
>NA|TRBJ2-7|NA|TRBV6-5
TGTGCCAGCAGTTGGGGGCGGAAGAACGAGCAGTACTTC
CASSWGRKNEQYF
>NA|TRBJ2-1|NA|TRBV4-1
TGCGCCAGCAGCCAGCCCCCGGGGAGGGAGCAGTTCTTC
CASSQPPGREQFF
>NA|TRBJ2-7|TRBD2|TRBV11-3
TGTGCCAGCAGTTTGACTAGCGGGCTCTCCTACGAGCAGTACTTC
CASSLTSGLSYEQYF
>NA|TRBJ2-5|TRBD1|TRBV7-9
TGTGCCAGCAGCGTTGGGACAGGGTACGGGACCCAGTACTTC
CASSVGTGYGTQYF
>few|TRBJ1-4|NA|TRBV5-1
TGCGCCAGCAGCTCAGAGGGACGAAATGAAAAACTGTTTTTT
CASSSEGRNEKLFF
>once|TRBJ2-2|TRBD1|TRBV18
TGTGCCAGCTCACACCGGATGACAGGGACGGCCGGGGAGCTGTTTTTT
CASSHRMTGTAGELFF
>NA|TRBJ1-3|NA|TRBV5-8
TGTGCCAGCAGCCGGCAGGCTGGAAACACCATATATTTT
CASSRQAGNTIYF
>NA|TRBJ2-7|NA|TRBV21-1
TGTGCCAGCAGCAAAGTCGGTAGCGGGGACTCCTACGAGCAGTACTTC
CASSKVGSGDSYEQYF
>NA|TRBJ2-1|TRBD2|TRBV5-1
TGCGCCAGCAGCTTGGCCCACTCGACTAGCAACAATGAGCAGTTCTTC
CASSLAHSTSNNEQFF
>NA|TRBJ2-2|NA|TRBV19
TGTGCCAGTACACAGGGAGGCACCGGGGAGCTGTTTTTT
CASTQGGTGELFF
>few|TRBJ1-2|NA|TRBV5-1
TGCGCCAGCAGTGACGGAGTTAACTATGGCTACACCTTC
CASSDGVNYGYTF
>NA|TRBJ1-2|NA|TRBV7-2
TGTGCCAGCAGCTCGATTGGCTCCTATGGCTACACCTTC
CASSSIGSYGYTF
>NA|TRBJ1-6|NA|TRBV6-5
TGTGCCAGCAGACAGGGAAATTCACCCCTCCACTTT
CASRQGNSPLHF
>once|TRBJ2-2|TRBD1|TRBV7-6
TGTGCCAGCAGCTACAGGACAGGGGCCGGCGGGGAGCTGTTTTTT
CASSYRTGAGGELFF
>NA|TRBJ1-1|NA|TRBV15
TGTGCCACCAGCAGAGTTAAGATTATGAACACTGAAGCTTTCTTT
CATSRVKIMNTEAFF
>few|TRBJ1-5|NA|TRBV30
TGTGCCTGGAGTGAGAAGGGGTATCAGCCCCAGCATTTT
CAWSEKGYQPQHF
>NA|TRBJ1-2|NA|TRBV4-1
TGCGCCAGCAGCCAAGTCCAGGGGAGCTATGGCTACACCTTC
CASSQVQGSYGYTF
>once|TRBJ1-1|NA|TRBV6-6
TGTGCCAGCGCTGGGGGATCGGGAGAGTCCCGCACTGAAGCTTTCTTT
CASAGGSGESRTEAFF
>NA|TRBJ1-1|NA|TRBV5-1
TGCGCCAGCAGCTTGGCCCGGGGGCGCACTGAAGCTTTCTTT
CASSLARGRTEAFF
>NA|TRBJ2-5|NA|TRBV7-3
TGTGCCAGCAGCTCCGGAGAGACCCAGTACTTC
CASSSGETQYF
>NA|TRBJ2-5|NA|TRBV29-1
TGCAGCGTCCAATGGGGTGGGGAGACCCAGTACTTC
CSVQWGGETQYF
>NA|TRBJ1-2|NA|TRBV6-5
TGTGCCAGCAGTTACAACCACGGGGCCTATGGCTACACCTTC
CASSYNHGAYGYTF
>NA|TRBJ2-1|NA|TRBV19
TGTGCCAGTAGTATAGAGAGCTACCCAAACAATGAGCAGTTCTTC
CASSIESYPNNEQFF
>once|TRBJ2-7|NA|TRBV5-1
TGCGCCAGCAGCTTGGTTCCGGACAGCACCTACGAGCAGTACTTC
CASSLVPDSTYEQYF
>NA|TRBJ1-6|NA|TRBV6-5
TGTGCCAGCAGTTATGAGGGCCATCGGGGTTCACCCCTCCACTTT
CASSYEGHRGSPLHF
>NA|TRBJ1-1|NA|TRBV10-3
TGTGCCAGTAGACACGGGACTGAAGCTTTCTTT
CASRHGTEAFF
>NA|TRBJ1-2|NA|TRBV19
TGTGCCAGTAGTATCCGACACGCCCGCTATGGCTACACCTTC
CASSIRHARYGYTF
>NA|TRBJ2-2|NA|TRBV18
TGTGCCAGCTCACCTTCCGGGACGCAGACCGGGGAGCTGTTTTTT
CASSPSGTQTGELFF
>NA|TRBJ2-7|NA|TRBV15
TGTGCCACCAGCAGAGATGTTGTTGGGTTCTCCTCCTACGAGCAGTACTTC
CATSRDVVGFSSYEQYF
>NA|TRBJ2-1|NA|TRBV19
TGTGCCAGTCGTCACGGTCAGGGCAATGAGCAGTTCTTC
CASRHGQGNEQFF
>NA|TRBJ2-1|TRBD1|TRBV27
TGTGCCAGCAGTTTTCTCCAGGGACAGGGGTTAAATGAGCAGTTCTTC
CASSFLQGQGLNEQFF
>once|TRBJ1-2|TRBD1|TRBV6-5
TGTGCCAGCACTCGGACAGGGGAGGGCTATGGCTACACCTTC
CASTRTGEGYGYTF
>NA|TRBJ2-6|NA|TRBV30
TGTGCCTGGAATCCTCGTCCGGGGGCCGGGGCCAACGTCCTGACTTTC
CAWNPRPGAGANVLTF
>NA|TRBJ2-3|NA|TRBV5-1
TGCGCCAGCAGCTTGGCGACACGTGCAGATACGCAGTATTTT
CASSLATRADTQYF
>NA|TRBJ1-6|NA|TRBV18
TGTGCCAGCTCACACCAGACAGGACAGACAGTATCACCCCTCCACTTT
CASSHQTGQTVSPLHF
>once|TRBJ2-3|NA|TRBV27
TGTGCCAGCAGTTTATTGGACGGAGATACGCAGTATTTT
CASSLLDGDTQYF
>NA|TRBJ2-3|TRBD2|TRBV5-6
TGTGCCAGCAGCTCGTTCGGAGCGGGAGTAACAGATACGCAGTATTTT
CASSSFGAGVTDTQYF
>NA|TRBJ1-1|NA|TRBV6-6
TGTGCCAGCAGTCCGCCGGGATCTGAAGCTTTCTTT
CASSPPGSEAFF
>NA|TRBJ2-1|TRBD2|TRBV9
TGTGCCAGCAGCGTGAGTTCTGCGGGGGGGAGCTCCTACAATGAGCAGTTCTTC
CASSVSSAGGSSYNEQFF
>NA|TRBJ2-7|NA|TRBV11-2
TGTGCCAGCAGCTTGGGGGGGCGCGTGAGGCAGTACTTC
CASSLGGRVRQYF
>NA|TRBJ2-5|NA|TRBV5-5
TGTGCCAGCAGCCCAACAGGGACGGGCGAGACCCAGTACTTC
CASSPTGTGETQYF